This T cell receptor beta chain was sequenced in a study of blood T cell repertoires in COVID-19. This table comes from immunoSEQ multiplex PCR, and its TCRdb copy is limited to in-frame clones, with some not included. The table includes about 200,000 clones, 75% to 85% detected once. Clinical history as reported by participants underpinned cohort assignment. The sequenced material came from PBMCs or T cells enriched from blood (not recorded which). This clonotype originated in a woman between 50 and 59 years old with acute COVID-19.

CDR3 in amino acids: CASSYSRVALETQYF. The CDR3 nucleotides are TGTGCCAGCAGTTACTCGCGGGTTGCGCTGGAGACCCAGTACTTC. The J gene is TRBJ2-5, the V gene TRBV6-5; D is possibly TRBD2 (5 bases). This CDR3 contains 15 residues. Trimming left V 0 bases short and J 5 bases short, with 13 bases between. The germline gives CDR1 MNHEY, CDR2 SVGAGI.